The clone carrying this T cell receptor (beta chain) was seen a single time. CDR1 is WSHSY and CDR2 is SAAADI in the germline V gene. Trimming stripped 6 bases from V and 4 bases from J, with 11 bases between. The CDR3 sequence is 13 residues long. The entry originates in a study of cytotoxic CD8 clonotypes in ibrutinib-treated CLL. Libraries were prepared by immunoSEQ multiplex PCR; TCRdb keeps only in-frame clonotypes and omits some of them. The sample lists 300,000 to 400,000 clones; roughly 70% were seen once. This rearrangement joins TRBV10-2 to TRBJ2-3; weak D call: TRBD1 (6 bases). This sequence originates from a human donor with chronic lymphocytic leukemia. Specimen: PBMCs, collected after 36 months of ibrutinib treatment. Written as DNA, the CDR3 is TGCGCCAGCAGAGACACAGGGCCAGATACGCAGTATTTT. Amino acids: CASRDTGPDTQYF.